These 8 T cell receptor beta chains were all obtained from the same sample, sequenced in a study of graft-versus-host responses after intestinal transplantation. Sequencing was performed with immunoSEQ multiplex PCR; in TCRdb, only in-frame clones are kept and a portion is missing. The sample records tens of thousands of clones, 89% being singletons. Their target antigens are unknown. This specimen was unstimulated CD8+ T cells sorted from spleen or lymph node cells, taken before intestinal transplant. Source of these receptors: a human donor who received an intestinal transplant.

This chain links TRBV29-1 with TRBJ1-2; D gene uncertain. CDR3 length equals 14 residues. Trimming stripped 3 bases from V and 5 bases from J, with 16 bases between. The V gene's germline CDR1 is SQVTM and CDR2 ANQGSEA. CDR3 loop: CSVEYVDSGYGYTF. The CDR3 DNA follows: TGCAGCGTTGAGTACGTGGATTCGGGGTATGGCTACACCTTC.

In nucleotides, the CDR3 is TGTGCCACCAGCAGAGTCCGGTTGTTAGCGGGGGGGAAAGAGACCCAGTACTTC. Its protein product is CATSRVRLLAGGKETQYF. V and J are TRBV15 and TRBJ2-5, with 11 bases fitting TRBD2. Germline V gene lookup returns CDR1 LNHNV and CDR2 YYDKDF (reference sequence). The CDR3 extends over 18 amino acids. Trimming at V came to 1 base and at J to 3 bases, leaving 10 bases not matched to a gene.

The rearrangement joins TRBV13 to TRBJ2-1, with TRBD2 identical over 11 bases. After removal of 3 bases from V and 7 bases from J, the junction contained 11 bases not matched to a gene. The germline V gene has CDR1 PRHDT and CDR2 FYEKMQ (reference sequence). The CDR3 runs 17 residues. The CDR3 DNA reads as TGTGCCAGCAGCTTCTGGGCTAGCGGGAGGTGGGGGAATGAGCAGTTCTTC. Translation gives CASSFWASGRWGNEQFF.

Turning to this clone: At the DNA level, this CDR3 is encoded by other sequences in the same sample as well. The chain recombines TRBV9 with TRBJ2-1, with 7 bases aligning to TRBD2. J gave up 3 bases and V 1 base, and 4 bases lay outside the gene matches. There are 15 residues in the CDR3. The germline V gene has CDR1 SGDLS and CDR2 YYNGEE. CDR3: CASSVSGISYNEQFF. The CDR3 DNA is TGTGCCAGCAGCGTAAGCGGGATAAGCTACAATGAGCAGTTCTTC.

J is TRBJ2-7 and V is TRBV28, with D hard to call. Trimming shortened V by 2 bases and J by 6 bases, and 11 bases separated the two germline ends. Germline CDR1 and CDR2: MDHEN and SYDVKM. CDR3 length equals 13 residues. The CDR3 DNA is TGTGCCAGCAGTTTAAGAGGATTCGGCGAGCAGTACTTC. As protein: CASSLRGFGEQYF. The full variable domain, with the rest looked up from reference TRBV28 and TRBJ2-7, is DVKVTQSSRYLVKRTGEKVFLECVQDMDHENMFWYRQDPGLGLRLIYFSYDVKMKEKGDIPEGYSVSREKKERFSLILESASTNQTSMYLCASSLRGFGEQYFGPGTRLTVT.

The V gene is TRBV6-5, the J gene TRBJ2-7; 8 nucleotides align to TRBD2. The CDR3 runs to 14 residues. The V segment lost 2 bases and the J segment 3 bases; nucleotides outside the gene matches: 3. Germline V gene data show CDR1 as MNHEY and CDR2 as SVGAGI. CDR3 residues: CASSYDGTSYEQYF. CDR3 nucleotide sequence: TGTGCCAGCAGTTACGATGGGACTAGCTACGAGCAGTACTTC.

The chain employs TRBV18 and TRBJ2-7; D unclear. This CDR3 has 13 amino acids. Germline V CDR1 and CDR2: KGHSH, LQKENI. V lost 5 bases and J 0 bases, leaving 8 bases between the germline ends. The CDR3 loop is CASSKSSSYEQYF. Written as DNA, the CDR3 is TGTGCCAGCTCAAAGTCGAGCTCCTACGAGCAGTACTTC.

J is TRBJ2-3 and V is TRBV13; 12 nucleotides match TRBD2. In germline, CDR1 is PRHDT, CDR2 FYEKMQ (reference sequence). V was clipped by 5 bases and J by 0 bases; unmatched bases: 6. The CDR3 has 17 amino acids. The CDR3 DNA reads as TGTGCCAGCAGCCTCCGGACTAGCGGGACTAGCACAGATACGCAGTATTTT. This codes for CASSLRTSGTSTDTQYF.